One and the same sample provided the 8 T cell receptor beta chains below, sequenced in a study of long-term antiretroviral therapy in people with HIV. The run of the v3.0 immunoSEQ assay was at survey level. Sequenced by immunoSEQ multiplex PCR; TCRdb stores in-frame clones only, minus some. The profile shows more than 11,000 clones, roughly 80% of them singletons. The material sequenced was unsorted PBMCs, taken 1.8 years before starting antiretroviral therapy. The receptors stem from a woman in her thirties or forties with HIV.

The chain joins TRBV28 to TRBJ1-4; TRBD1 is a possible D gene (5 bases). Trimming shortened V by 5 bases and J by 0 bases, and 13 bases separated the two germline ends. CDR1 is MDHEN, CDR2 SYDVKM, per germline. CDR3 length: 16 residues. CDR3 in amino acids: CASSTRTPTTNEKLFF. For the CDR3, the DNA is TGTGCCAGCAGTACCAGGACACCGACAACTAATGAAAAACTGTTTTTT.

The gene calls are TRBV7-9 and TRBJ2-1; D is undetermined. From germline, CDR1 is SEHNR and CDR2 FQNEAQ (reference sequence). V lost 5 bases and J lost 5, with 10 bases in between. The CDR3 spans 13 residues. This CDR3 reads CASSDPQDNEQFF. CDR3 nucleotide sequence: TGTGCCAGCAGCGACCCGCAAGACAATGAGCAGTTCTTC.

The chain links TRBV7-2 to TRBJ1-2, with a possible D match to TRBD1 (5 bases). The CDR3 loop spans 13 amino acids. V lost 4 bases and J 4 bases, leaving 10 bases between the germline ends. Germline loops: CDR1 SGHTA, CDR2 FQGNSA. In nucleotides, the CDR3 is TGTGCCAGCAGCTCCGACAGATCCTATGGCTACACCTTC. The encoded protein is CASSSDRSYGYTF.

The chain has TRBV5-1 and TRBJ2-2; D remains ambiguous. In germline, CDR1 is SGHRS, CDR2 YFSETQ. The CDR3 has 13 residues. With 4 bases removed from V and 4 bases from J, the gap between germline ends came to 8 bases. CDR3 coding DNA: TGCGCCAGCAGCCCCACCCTCACCGGGGAGCTGTTTTTT. It yields the protein CASSPTLTGELFF.

As regards this clone: At one end the junction does not follow the germline gene, possibly because of a read error. The chain uses TRBV2 and TRBJ2-1; a possible D gene is TRBD2 (5 bases). This CDR3 is 13 amino acids long. Germline loops: CDR1 SNHLY, CDR2 FYNNEI. CDR3 in amino acids: CASSEAGRGIQVF. The DNA of the CDR3 is TGTGCCAGCAGTGAAGCGGGAAGAGGGATCCAGGTCTTC.

The J gene is TRBJ2-3, the V gene TRBV5-1; 7 nucleotides match TRBD2. The CDR3 consists of 15 residues. V lost 0 bases to trimming and J lost 1 base; unmatched junction nucleotides: 2. Germline values: CDR1 SGHRS, CDR2 YFSETQ. The CDR3 here is CASSLGTSGTDTQYF. CDR3 DNA sequence: TGCGCCAGCAGCTTGGGCACTAGCGGCACAGATACGCAGTATTTT.

This rearrangement joins TRBV9 to TRBJ1-3; tentatively, D is TRBD1 (5 bases). The CDR3 consists of 15 residues. V lost 0 bases and J lost 0, with 7 bases in between. The germline V gene encodes CDR1 SGDLS and CDR2 YYNGEE. In DNA form, the CDR3 reads TGTGCCAGCAGCGTAGGAGACAGCTCTGGAAACACCATATATTTT. This encodes CASSVGDSSGNTIYF.

The rearrangement uses TRBV7-2 and TRBJ2-1; 8 bases agree with TRBD2. CDR3 length: 12 amino acids. The germline V gene has CDR1 SGHTA and CDR2 FQGNSA. After removal of 4 bases from V and 13 bases from J, the junction contained 6 bases not matched to a gene. CDR3 region: CASSYLSGRQFF. Written as DNA, the CDR3 is TGTGCCAGCAGCTATTTAAGCGGGAGACAGTTCTTC.